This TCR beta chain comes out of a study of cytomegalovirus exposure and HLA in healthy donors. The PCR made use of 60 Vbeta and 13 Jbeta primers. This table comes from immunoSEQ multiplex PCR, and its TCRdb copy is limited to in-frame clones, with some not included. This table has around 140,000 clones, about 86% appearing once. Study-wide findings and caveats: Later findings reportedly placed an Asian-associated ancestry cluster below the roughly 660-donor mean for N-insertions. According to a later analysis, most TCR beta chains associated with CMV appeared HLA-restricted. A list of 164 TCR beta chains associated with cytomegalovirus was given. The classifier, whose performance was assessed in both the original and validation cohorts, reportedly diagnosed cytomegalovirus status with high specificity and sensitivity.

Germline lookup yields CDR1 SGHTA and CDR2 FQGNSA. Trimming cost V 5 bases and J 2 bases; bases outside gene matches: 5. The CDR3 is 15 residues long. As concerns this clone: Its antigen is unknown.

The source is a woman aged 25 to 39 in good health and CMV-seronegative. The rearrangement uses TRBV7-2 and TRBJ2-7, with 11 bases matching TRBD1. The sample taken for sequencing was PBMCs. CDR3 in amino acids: CASSGPGQGAYEQYF. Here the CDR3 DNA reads TGTGCCAGCAGCGGCCCGGGACAGGGGGCCTACGAGCAGTACTTC.